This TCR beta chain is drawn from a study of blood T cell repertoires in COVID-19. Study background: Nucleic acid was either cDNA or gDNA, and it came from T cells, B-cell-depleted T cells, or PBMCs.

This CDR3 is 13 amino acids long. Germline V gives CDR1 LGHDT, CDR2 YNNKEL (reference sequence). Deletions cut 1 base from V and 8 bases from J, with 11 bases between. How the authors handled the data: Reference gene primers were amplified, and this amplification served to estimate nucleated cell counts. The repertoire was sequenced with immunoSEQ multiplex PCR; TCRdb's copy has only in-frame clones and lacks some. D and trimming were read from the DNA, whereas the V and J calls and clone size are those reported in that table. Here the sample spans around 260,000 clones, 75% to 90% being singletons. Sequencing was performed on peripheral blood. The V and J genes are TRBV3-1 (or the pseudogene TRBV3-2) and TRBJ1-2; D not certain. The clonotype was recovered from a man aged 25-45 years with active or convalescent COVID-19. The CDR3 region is CASSQGILGGYTF. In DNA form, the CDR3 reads TGTGCCAGCAGCCAAGGGATCTTGGGCGGCTACACCTTC.